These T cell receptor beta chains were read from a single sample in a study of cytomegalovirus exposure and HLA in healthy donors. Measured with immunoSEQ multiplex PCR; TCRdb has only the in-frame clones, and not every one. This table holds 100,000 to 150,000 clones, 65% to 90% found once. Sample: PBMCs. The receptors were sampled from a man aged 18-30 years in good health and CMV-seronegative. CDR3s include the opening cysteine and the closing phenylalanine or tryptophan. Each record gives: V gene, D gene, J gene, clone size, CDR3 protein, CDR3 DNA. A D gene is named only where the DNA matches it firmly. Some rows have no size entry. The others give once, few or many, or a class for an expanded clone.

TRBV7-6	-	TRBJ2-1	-	CASSLGSGLSYNEQFF	TGTGCCAGCAGCTTAGGATCTGGGCTCTCCTACAATGAGCAGTTCTTC
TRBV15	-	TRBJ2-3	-	CATSRVSSDTQYF	TGTGCCACCAGCAGAGTTTCCTCAGATACGCAGTATTTT
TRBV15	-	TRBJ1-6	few	CATPFVRSGSPLHF	TGTGCCACCCCTTTCGTGAGGTCGGGATCACCCCTCCACTTT
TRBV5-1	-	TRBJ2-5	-	CASSLSGNQETQYF	TGCGCCAGCAGCTTGTCGGGGAATCAAGAGACCCAGTACTTC
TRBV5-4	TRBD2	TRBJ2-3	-	CASSSGVDGRADTQYF	TGTGCCAGCAGCTCCGGGGTCGACGGGAGGGCAGATACGCAGTATTTT
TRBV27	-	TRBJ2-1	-	CASSLSLYNEQFF	TGTGCCAGCAGTTTATCCCTATACAATGAGCAGTTCTTC
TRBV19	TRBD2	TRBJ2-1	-	CASSISGGPYNEQFF	TGTGCCAGTAGTATATCGGGGGGGCCCTACAATGAGCAGTTCTTC
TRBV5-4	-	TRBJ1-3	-	CASAPGVAGNTIYF	TGTGCCAGCGCGCCCGGGGTGGCAGGAAACACCATATATTTT
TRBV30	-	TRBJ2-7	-	CACPGETGTSYEQYF	TGTGCCTGTCCAGGGGAGACAGGAACCTCCTACGAGCAGTACTTC
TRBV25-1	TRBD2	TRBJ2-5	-	CASTPSSRTSGQETQYF	TGTGCCAGCACCCCCAGCTCCCGGACTAGCGGCCAGGAGACCCAGTACTTC
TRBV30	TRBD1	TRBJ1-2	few	CAWARDRASLRSYTF	TGTGCCTGGGCCCGGGACAGGGCCTCCCTCCGAAGCTACACCTTC
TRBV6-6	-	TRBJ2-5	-	CASSLQGPRQETQYF	TGTGCCAGCAGCCTCCAGGGCCCCCGGCAAGAGACCCAGTACTTC
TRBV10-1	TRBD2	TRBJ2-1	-	CASSASWTSGGINEQFF	TGCGCCAGCAGTGCGTCTTGGACTAGCGGGGGGATCAATGAGCAGTTCTTC
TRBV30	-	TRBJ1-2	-	CAWGDSRYGYTF	TGTGCCTGGGGAGACAGCCGCTATGGCTACACCTTC
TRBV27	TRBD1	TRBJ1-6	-	CASSLQGVNSPLHF	TGTGCCAGCAGTTTGCAGGGGGTGAATTCACCCCTCCACTTT
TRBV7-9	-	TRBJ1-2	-	CASSPVSQSYGYTF	TGTGCCAGCAGCCCAGTCTCCCAAAGTTATGGCTACACCTTC
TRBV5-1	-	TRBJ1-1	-	CASSLAGETEAFF	TGCGCCAGCAGCTTGGCCGGGGAAACTGAAGCTTTCTTT
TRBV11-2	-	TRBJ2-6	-	CASRTPRDTGSGANVLTF	TGTGCCAGCAGGACTCCCCGGGACACAGGCTCTGGGGCCAACGTCCTGACTTTC
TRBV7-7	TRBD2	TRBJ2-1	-	CASSLEHGGGLYNEQFF	TGTGCTAGCAGCTTAGAACATGGCGGGGGACTCTACAATGAGCAGTTCTTC
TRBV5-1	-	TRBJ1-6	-	CASSLEGPLNSPLHF	TGCGCCAGCAGCTTGGAGGGGCCCCTAAATTCACCCCTCCACTTT
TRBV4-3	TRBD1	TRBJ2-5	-	CASSQDYRGREETQYF	TGCGCCAGCAGCCAAGATTACAGGGGGCGGGAGGAGACCCAGTACTTC
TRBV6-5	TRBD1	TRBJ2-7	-	CASSPGTGLYEQYF	TGTGCCAGCAGTCCCGGGACAGGGTTATACGAGCAGTACTTC
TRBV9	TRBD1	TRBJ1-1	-	CASSAGRTGFEAFF	TGTGCCAGCAGCGCAGGTAGGACAGGGTTTGAAGCTTTCTTT
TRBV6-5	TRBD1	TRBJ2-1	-	CASTLTGGGYNEQFF	TGTGCCAGCACACTTACAGGGGGCGGGTACAATGAGCAGTTCTTC
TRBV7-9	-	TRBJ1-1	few	CASSDTRETEAFF	TGTGCCAGCAGCGACACCAGAGAAACTGAAGCTTTCTTT
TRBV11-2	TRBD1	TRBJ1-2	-	CASSLGQGAYGYTF	TGTGCCAGCAGCTTAGGACAGGGGGCGTATGGCTACACCTTC
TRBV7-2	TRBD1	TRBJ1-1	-	CASSRGDRVNTEAFF	TGTGCCAGCAGCCGCGGAGACAGGGTAAACACTGAAGCTTTCTTT
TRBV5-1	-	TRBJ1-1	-	CASSHRDTQNTEAFF	TGCGCCAGCAGCCATCGGGACACACAGAACACTGAAGCTTTCTTT
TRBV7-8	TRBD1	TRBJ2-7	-	CASSFWRGEGTGRTQVDEQYF	TGTGCCAGCAGCTTTTGGCGCGGCGAAGGGACAGGGCGGACTCAGGTGGACGAGCAGTACTTC
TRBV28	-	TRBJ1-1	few	CASSFLPGVNTEAFF	TGTGCCAGCAGTTTTTTACCGGGAGTCAACACTGAAGCTTTCTTT
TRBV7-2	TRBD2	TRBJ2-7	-	CASSSRLAGSYEQYF	TGTGCCAGCAGCTCGAGACTAGCGGGCTCCTACGAGCAGTACTTC
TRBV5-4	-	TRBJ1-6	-	CASSSVAGAGWSPLHF	TGTGCCAGCAGCTCTGTTGCGGGGGCCGGCTGGTCACCCCTCCACTTT
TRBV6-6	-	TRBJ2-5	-	CATARGSNQETQYF	TGTGCCACCGCCCGGGGGAGTAACCAAGAGACCCAGTACTTC
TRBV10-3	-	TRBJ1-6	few	CAISQGPDSPLHF	TGTGCCATCAGTCAGGGTCCCGATTCACCCCTCCACTTT
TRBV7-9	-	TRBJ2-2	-	CASSITGEVGELFF	TGTGCCAGCAGCATTACCGGGGAAGTCGGGGAGCTGTTTTTT
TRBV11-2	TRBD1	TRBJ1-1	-	CASSLGFRGGGTEAFF	TGTGCCAGCAGCTTAGGGTTTCGAGGGGGCGGAACTGAAGCTTTCTTT
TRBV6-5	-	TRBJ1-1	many	CASSYTQGTEAFF	TGTGCCAGCAGTTACACACAGGGTACTGAAGCTTTCTTT
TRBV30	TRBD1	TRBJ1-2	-	CAWSVTGDGYTF	TGTGCCTGGAGTGTAACAGGGGACGGCTACACCTTC
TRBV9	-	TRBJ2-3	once	CASSVDRGGDTQYF	TGTGCCAGCAGCGTAGACAGGGGAGGTGATACGCAGTATTTT
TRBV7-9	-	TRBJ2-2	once	CASSPGAGELFF	TGTGCCAGCAGCCCAGGGGCAGGGGAGCTGTTTTTT
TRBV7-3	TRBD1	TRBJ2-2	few	CASSFTTGRNTGELFF	TGTGCCAGCAGCTTTACGACAGGGCGGAACACCGGGGAGCTGTTTTTT
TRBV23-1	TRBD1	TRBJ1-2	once	CAIWGDRGIYGYTF	TGCGCCATCTGGGGGGACAGGGGGATCTATGGCTACACCTTC
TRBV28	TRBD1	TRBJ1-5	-	CASNSGTGRQPQHF	TGTGCCAGCAACTCCGGGACAGGGCGACAGCCCCAGCATTTT
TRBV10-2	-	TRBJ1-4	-	CASNEVGKAEKLFF	TGCGCCAGCAATGAGGTGGGCAAAGCTGAAAAACTGTTTTTT
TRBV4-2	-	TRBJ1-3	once	CASSPSSGNTIYF	TGTGCCAGCAGCCCCAGCTCTGGAAACACCATATATTTT
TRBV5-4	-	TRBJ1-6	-	CASSRDRNNSPLHF	TGTGCCAGCAGCCGCGACAGGAACAATTCACCCCTCCACTTT
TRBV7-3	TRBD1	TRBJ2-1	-	CASSFTGAGTGRIARSYNEQFF	TGTGCCAGCAGCTTTACAGGCGCCGGGACAGGGAGAATCGCCCGCTCCTACAATGAGCAGTTCTTC
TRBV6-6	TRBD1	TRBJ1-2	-	CASSRQGARGYTF	TGTGCCAGCAGCAGACAGGGGGCGCGAGGCTACACCTTC
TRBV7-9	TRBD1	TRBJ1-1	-	CASSLDRGLGAEAFF	TGTGCCAGCAGCTTGGACAGGGGGCTGGGAGCTGAAGCTTTCTTT
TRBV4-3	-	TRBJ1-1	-	CASSQDPGTSNLGTEAFF	TGCGCCAGCAGCCAAGATCCGGGGACATCGAATCTTGGCACTGAAGCTTTCTTT
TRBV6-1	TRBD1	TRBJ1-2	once	CASSYDRDYGYTF	TGTGCCAGCAGCTACGACAGGGACTATGGCTACACCTTC
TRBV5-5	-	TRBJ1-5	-	CASSGPQGFQPQHF	TGTGCCAGCAGCGGACCTCAGGGGTTTCAGCCCCAGCATTTT
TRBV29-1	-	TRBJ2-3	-	CSVGARVTDTQYF	TGCAGCGTTGGGGCCAGGGTAACAGATACGCAGTATTTT
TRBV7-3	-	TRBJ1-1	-	CASSLLQGTAAFF	TGTGCCAGCAGCCTTCTACAGGGCACTGCAGCTTTCTTT
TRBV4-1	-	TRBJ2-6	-	CASSQGGNVVSGANVLTF	TGCGCCAGCAGCCAAGGGGGCAATGTAGTCTCTGGGGCCAACGTCCTGACTTTC
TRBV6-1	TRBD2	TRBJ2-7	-	CASSELAGGPYEQYF	TGTGCCAGCAGTGAACTAGCGGGGGGGCCCTACGAGCAGTACTTC
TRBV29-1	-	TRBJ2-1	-	CSVDTGTHYNEQFF	TGCAGCGTTGATACCGGGACACATTACAATGAGCAGTTCTTC
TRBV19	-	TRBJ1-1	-	CASSIDRNTEAFF	TGTGCCAGTAGTATCGACAGAAACACTGAAGCTTTCTTT
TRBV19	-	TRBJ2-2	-	CASRITANTGELFF	TGTGCCAGCAGGATTACCGCGAACACCGGGGAGCTGTTTTTT